These 27 T cell receptor beta chains were sequenced from one sample in a study of CD8 T cells in ankylosing spondylitis. MiXCR, run by TCRdb on the 5' RACE reads, gives a single entry per CDR3 protein. The repertoire holds some 39,000 distinct CDR3 sequences, with 10% to 15% as singletons. The sequenced sample was synovial fluid, either unsorted or a sorted T cell fraction (not recorded which). Receptor source: a male donor with ankylosing spondylitis.

At least ten counts were recorded for this clonotype. The V call is TRBV13, the J call TRBJ2-2; D may match TRBD1 or TRBD2 (5 bases each). CDR1 is PRHDT and CDR2 is FYEKMQ in the germline V gene (reference sequence). The CDR3 extends over 15 amino acids. Trimming removed 10 bases at V and 1 base at J, with 16 bases between. The CDR3: CATRVGVGNTGELFF. The CDR3, as DNA: TGTGCCACCCGGGTGGGGGTCGGGAACACCGGGGAGCTGTTTTTT.

This clonotype was seen more than once but under ten times. This chain links TRBV6-1 with TRBJ2-6; a possible D gene is TRBD1 (6 bases). The V end lost 4 bases, the J end lost 2 bases, and 12 bases lay between the germline ends. The CDR3 runs 16 residues. Germline V gene sequence: CDR1 MNHNS, CDR2 SASEGT. CDR3 sequence: CASSGQAGTGANVLTF. The CDR3 nucleotides are TGTGCCAGCAGTGGACAGGCAGGTACTGGGGCCAACGTCCTGACTTTC.

In its sample, this clonotype was seen a few times. V is TRBV6-5 and J is TRBJ1-4; no clear D. The V end was cut by 2 bases, the J end by 8 bases, with 3 bases between. Germline V gene lookup returns CDR1 MNHEY and CDR2 SVGAGI. The CDR3 spans 11 residues. CDR3 residues: CASSYGEKLFF. The DNA of the CDR3 is TGTGCCAGCAGTTACGGAGAAAAACTGTTTTTT.

This clonotype came up a few times. The gene calls are TRBV6-2 or TRBV6-3 and TRBJ2-1, with 7 bases identical to TRBD1. This CDR3 comprises 14 residues. V lost 4 bases and J lost 5; bases outside the gene matches: 5. Germline assignment: CDR1 MNHEY and CDR2 SVGEGT. The CDR3 nucleotides are TGTGCCAGCAGTTGGACAGGAGAAAACAATGAGCAGTTCTTC. Amino acid sequence: CASSWTGENNEQFF.

This clonotype was counted ten times or more. The gene calls are TRBV7-2 and TRBJ1-3; D might be TRBD1 (5 bases). The CDR3 runs to 16 residues. V was pared by 1 base and J by 0 bases, with 10 bases between. Germline lookup yields CDR1 SGHTA and CDR2 FQGNSA. CDR3: CASSLGWGGSGNTIYF. The CDR3 DNA is TGTGCCAGCAGCTTAGGGTGGGGCGGCTCTGGAAACACCATATATTTT.

The chain employs TRBV12-3 or TRBV12-4 and TRBJ2-3; TRBD2 agrees at 9 bases. The CDR3 contains 19 residues. V was clipped by 7 bases and J by 1 base; unmatched bases: 18. As DNA, the CDR3 is TGTGCCAGCACACAAAGCGGGGGGTCCTACTCCTTTGGCACAGATACGCAGTATTTT. Its translation is CASTQSGGSYSFGTDTQYF.

This clonotype came up once. This rearrangement joins TRBV4-3 to TRBJ1-1; possibly TRBD1 for D (5 bases). V was cut by 1 base and J by 0 bases, with 9 bases left in between. This CDR3 is 15 amino acids long. Germline loops: CDR1 LGHNA, CDR2 YSLEER. The CDR3 coding sequence is TGCGCCAGCAGCCAAGCCACAGGCCTGAACACTGAAGCTTTCTTT. Translated: CASSQATGLNTEAFF.

This clonotype was seen only a few times. This rearrangement joins TRBV27 to TRBJ2-3; D is undetermined. This CDR3 spans 14 amino acids. Germline V CDR1 and CDR2: MNHEY, SMNVEV (reference sequence). V lost 0 bases to trimming and J lost 5 bases, with 9 bases between them. The CDR3 DNA sequence: TGTGCCAGCAGTTTATCGGTCAGGTTAGATACGCAGTATTTT. This translates into CASSLSVRLDTQYF.

The chain is built from TRBV7-2 and TRBJ2-7; 12 bases align to TRBD1. Germline CDR1 SGHTA, CDR2 FQGNSA. CDR3 size: 14 residues. The V segment lost 4 bases and the J segment 5 bases; nucleotides outside the gene matches: 3. Here the CDR3 reads CASSYRDRGHEQYF. Written as DNA, the CDR3 is TGTGCCAGCAGCTACCGGGACAGGGGGCACGAGCAGTACTTC. The full variable domain, rest sourced from reference TRBV7-2 and TRBJ2-7, is GAGVSQSPSNKVTEKGKDVELRCDPISGHTALYWYRQSLGQGLEFLIYFQGNSAPDKSGLPSDRFSAERTGGSVSTLTIQRTQQEDSAVYLCASSYRDRGHEQYFGPGTRLTVT.

This clonotype appeared a few times. The chain employs TRBV28 and TRBJ2-6; maybe TRBD1 (6 bases). CDR1 and CDR2 (germline): MDHEN, SYDVKM. Trimming took 8 bases from V and 4 from J, leaving 18 bases between them. This CDR3 has 16 amino acids. CDR3 protein: CASLQGLVNGANVLTF. The CDR3 nucleotides are TGTGCCAGCCTTCAGGGGTTGGTTAACGGGGCCAACGTCCTGACTTTC.

This clonotype turned up a few times. The rearrangement uses TRBV12-3 or TRBV12-4 and TRBJ2-1, with TRBD2 matching 11 bases. CDR3 length: 15 amino acids. V lost 7 bases to trimming and J lost 9 bases; unmatched junction nucleotides: 11. Here the CDR3 DNA reads TGTGCCAGCATCGAGCCTAGCGGGAGGTTTTTTGAGCAGTTCTTC. Amino acids: CASIEPSGRFFEQFF.

This clonotype appeared many times. This chain joins TRBV28 and TRBJ2-3; D remains ambiguous. Germline loops: CDR1 MDHEN, CDR2 SYDVKM. Trimming removed 5 bases at V and 2 bases at J, with 11 bases between. The CDR3 runs 14 residues. CDR3 sequence reads: CASSITRNTDTQYF. In DNA form, the CDR3 reads TGTGCCAGCAGTATAACACGGAACACAGATACGCAGTATTTT.

The rearrangement uses TRBV10-2 and TRBJ2-5; 9 bases agree with TRBD2. V lost 6 bases, J lost 5 bases, and 7 bases stayed unmatched. The CDR3 covers 14 residues. Per the germline V gene, CDR1 is WSHSY and CDR2 is SAAADI. CDR3 coding DNA: TGCGCCAGCAGCTGGGGACTAGCAGGGGAGACCCAGTACTTC. Protein sequence: CASSWGLAGETQYF.

This clonotype appeared many times. The chain has TRBV6-4 and TRBJ1-6; possibly TRBD1 for D (6 bases). V was trimmed by 4 bases and J by 9 bases, leaving 10 bases between them. The germline gives CDR1 MRHNA, CDR2 SNTAGT. The CDR3 extends over 13 amino acids. As DNA, the CDR3 is TGTGCCAGCAGTGCAGGGGCGAGTTCACCCCTCCACTTT. Translation gives CASSAGASSPLHF.

This clonotype was seen repeatedly, ten times or more. This chain connects TRBV6-5 to TRBJ2-6; maybe TRBD2 (5 bases). Per the germline V gene, CDR1 is MNHEY and CDR2 is SVGAGI. The CDR3 contains 17 residues. Deletions cut 1 base from V and 0 bases from J, with 10 bases between. In DNA, the CDR3 is TGTGCCAGCAGTTACTTTGGGGAGAGCTCTGGGGCCAACGTCCTGACTTTC. As protein: CASSYFGESSGANVLTF.

This clonotype has a count of ten or more. The chain is built from TRBV5-5 and TRBJ1-5; maybe TRBD1 (6 bases). The CDR3 has 15 residues. Trimming pared 2 bases from V and 1 base from J, leaving 10 bases between. Germline CDR1 is SGHKS and CDR2 is YYEKEE (reference sequence). This CDR3 is CASSFWGASNQPQHF. CDR3 DNA: TGTGCCAGCAGCTTTTGGGGGGCGAGCAATCAGCCCCAGCATTTT.

This clonotype has a count of ten or more. V usage is TRBV6-4 and J usage is TRBJ2-1; unclear D gene. Trimming removed 2 bases at V and 5 bases at J, with 4 bases between. The length of the CDR3 is 12 residues. Germline V lookup: CDR1 MRHNA, CDR2 SNTAGT. In DNA, the CDR3 is TGTGCCAGCAGTGACGGACACAATGAGCAGTTCTTC. Its protein product is CASSDGHNEQFF.

By share of the sample, this clonotype is medium-sized. This chain links TRBV9 with TRBJ2-5; 8 bases fit TRBD2. Losses at the gene ends were 0 bases for V and 5 bases for J; bases not matched to a gene: 6. CDR1 is SGDLS and CDR2 is YYNGEE in the germline V gene. This CDR3 contains 15 residues. The CDR3 region is CASSVGNGRAETQYF. CDR3 coding DNA: TGTGCCAGCAGCGTAGGTAACGGGAGGGCCGAGACCCAGTACTTC.

The rearrangement links TRBV6-2 or TRBV6-3 to TRBJ2-7; 10 bases match TRBD2. Per germline, CDR1 MNHEY and CDR2 SVGEGT. The CDR3 is 15 amino acids. The J segment lost 5 bases and the V segment lost 2 bases, leaving 6 bases of the junction unmatched. The CDR3 sequence is CASSYGLAGVDEQYF. In nucleotides, the CDR3 is TGTGCCAGCAGTTACGGTCTAGCGGGAGTAGACGAGCAGTACTTC.

The V call is TRBV5-1, the J call TRBJ2-1; D remains unclear. The ends were cut back, 3 bases at V and 6 bases at J, with 4 bases in the middle. Per germline, CDR1 SGHRS and CDR2 YFSETQ. The CDR3 sequence is 11 residues long. This CDR3 is CASSWGNEQFF. CDR3 nucleotides: TGCGCCAGCAGCTGGGGCAATGAGCAGTTCTTC.

This clonotype has at least ten counts. V is TRBV6-1 and J is TRBJ2-1, with D maybe TRBD2 (7 bases). The CDR3 has 16 amino acids. Germline V lookup: CDR1 MNHNS, CDR2 SASEGT. The ends were cut back, 1 base at V and 4 bases at J, with 14 bases in the middle. CDR3 loop: CASSEEGGGGYNEQFF. CDR3 nucleotides: TGTGCCAGCAGTGAAGAAGGGGGGGGAGGTTACAATGAGCAGTTCTTC.

Only one count was recorded for this clonotype. The rearrangement uses TRBV4-2 and TRBJ2-2; a possible D gene is TRBD2 (6 bases). Trimming removed 1 base at V and 5 bases at J, with 14 bases between. Per the germline V gene, CDR1 is LGHNA and CDR2 is YNFKEQ. CDR3 size: 16 residues. The CDR3: CASSQAVGGGTGELFF. DNA for the CDR3: TGTGCCAGCAGCCAAGCGGTGGGAGGAGGGACCGGGGAGCTGTTTTTT.

In this sample, this clonotype turned up many times. V is TRBV6-2 or TRBV6-3 and J is TRBJ2-1; D might be TRBD1 or TRBD2, each matching 5 bases. Trimming removed 2 bases at V and 4 bases at J, with 12 bases between. This CDR3 region has 15 residues. Germline CDR1 reads MNHEY; CDR2 reads SVGEGT. CDR3 sequence (DNA): TGTGCCAGCAGTTACGTCAGGGAGCTTTACAATGAGCAGTTCTTC. Translating it yields CASSYVRELYNEQFF.

This clonotype was seen ten or more times. The chain links TRBV6-5 to TRBJ2-7; 9 positions match TRBD1. Per germline, CDR1 MNHEY and CDR2 SVGAGI. Trimming removed 2 bases from V and 3 bases from J; junction bases left unmatched: 2. CDR3 size: 14 residues. The DNA for the CDR3 is TGTGCCAGCAGTTACGGGGGACAGGGCTACGAGCAGTACTTC. It translates to CASSYGGQGYEQYF.

The chain joins TRBV4-2 to TRBJ2-5, with D perhaps being TRBD1 or TRBD2 (5 bases each). This CDR3 region has 15 residues. The germline V gene has CDR1 LGHNA and CDR2 YNFKEQ. Trimming took off 1 base at V and 5 bases at J, with 14 bases between the two ends. The CDR3 region has the DNA TGTGCCAGCAGCCAAGGAACCGGGACCGCGGAGACCCAGTACTTC. It translates to CASSQGTGTAETQYF.

This sequence joins TRBV7-2 and TRBJ2-2; D may match TRBD1 or TRBD2 (5 bases each). This CDR3 is built from 13 residues. V gave up 5 bases and J gave up 10 bases, with 14 bases separating them. The germline V gene has CDR1 SGHTA and CDR2 FQGNSA. CDR3 amino acids: CASSPGRRQELFF. For the CDR3, the DNA is TGTGCCAGCAGCCCGGGACGTCGCCAGGAGCTGTTTTTT.

This clonotype was observed at least ten times. CDR3 bases: TGCGCCAGCAGCTTGCTGAGCCTGCCCTCTGGGGCCAACGTCCTGACTTTC. This translates into CASSLLSLPSGANVLTF. The gene calls are TRBV5-1 and TRBJ2-6; D gene ambiguous. The germline V gene encodes CDR1 SGHRS and CDR2 YFSETQ. The germline V and J ends were trimmed by 1 base and 0 bases, with 11 bases remaining between them. The length of the CDR3 is 17 residues.